Shown below are 2 T cell receptor beta chains from a single sample sequenced in a study of OX40 agonist ivuxolimab in advanced cancers. Generated by immunoSEQ multiplex PCR, the TCRdb table keeps only in-frame clones and is missing some. This table has about 68,000 clones, around 90% appearing once. This sample comprised CD4+ or CD8+ T cells sorted from blood, obtained in a trial of the OX40 agonist ivuxolimab. These receptors were taken from an adult with an advanced solid tumor such as melanoma, head and neck, liver or kidney cancer.

The rearrangement links TRBV30 to TRBJ1-2, with unresolved D. Germline lookup yields CDR1 GTSNPN and CDR2 SVGIG (reference sequence). This CDR3 has 14 residues. V was shortened by 0 bases and J by 0 bases, with 8 bases between the two germline ends. The DNA for the CDR3 is TGTGCCTGGAGTGTAGGCCGAACTAACTATGGCTACACCTTC. As protein: CAWSVGRTNYGYTF.

In its sample, this clone was seen once. For the CDR3, the DNA is TGTGCCAGCAGCCGAAGACCCTCTGGGAACTACGAGCAGTACTTC. Residues: CASSRRPSGNYEQYF. The rearrangement joins TRBV5-6 to TRBJ2-7; no clear D. Germline V gene data show CDR1 as SGHDT and CDR2 as YYEEEE. Between the trimmed V and J ends, which lost 4 bases and 3 bases, there was a span of 17 bases. The CDR3 contains 15 residues.